A selection of T cell receptor beta chains follows, all from one sample in a study of cytomegalovirus exposure and HLA in healthy donors. The method was immunoSEQ multiplex PCR; TCRdb's version includes in-frame clones alone and lacks a portion of them. The data contain 130,000 or so clones, roughly three quarters of them singletons. Sequenced input: PBMCs. These receptors originate from a woman aged 55 to 70 in good health and CMV-seronegative. The CDR3 runs from the conserved cysteine through the conserved F or W. A D gene is named only where the DNA matches it firmly. Clone size is shown for a subset of rows, as once, few, many or a class of expanded clone.

J: TRBJ1-3
D: -
V: TRBV28
size: -
CDR3: CASSSGGSGNTIYF
DNA: TGTGCCAGCAGTTCGGGAGGATCTGGAAACACCATATATTTT

J: TRBJ2-1
D: -
V: TRBV6-1
size: -
CDR3: CASARGARNEQFF
DNA: TGTGCCAGCGCCCGGGGGGCGCGTAATGAGCAGTTCTTC

J: TRBJ1-2
D: -
V: TRBV11-1
size: -
CDR3: CASSLSGASYGYTF
DNA: TGTGCCAGCAGCTTATCAGGGGCCTCCTATGGCTACACCTTC

J: TRBJ2-2
D: TRBD1
V: TRBV30
size: -
CDR3: CAWRSGGNGELFF
DNA: TGTGCCTGGAGATCAGGGGGTAACGGGGAGCTGTTTTTT

J: TRBJ1-4
D: TRBD1
V: TRBV30
size: -
CDR3: CASPGGFGKLFF
DNA: TGTGCCTCTCCAGGGGGTTTTGGAAAACTGTTTTTT

J: TRBJ2-1
D: TRBD2
V: TRBV6-5
size: -
CDR3: CATRLAVNSYNEQFF
DNA: TGTGCCACCAGACTAGCGGTGAACTCCTACAATGAGCAGTTCTTC

J: TRBJ1-5
D: -
V: TRBV7-2
size: -
CDR3: CASSLIPGSNQPQHF
DNA: TGTGCCAGCAGCTTAATCCCAGGAAGCAATCAGCCCCAGCATTTT

J: TRBJ2-1
D: TRBD1
V: TRBV27
size: -
CDR3: CASVRDSSNEQFF
DNA: TGTGCCAGTGTCCGGGACAGTTCGAATGAGCAGTTCTTC

J: TRBJ1-2
D: TRBD1
V: TRBV7-8
size: -
CDR3: CASSRDRTANYGYTF
DNA: TGTGCCAGCAGCCGGGACAGGACAGCTAACTATGGCTACACCTTC

J: TRBJ2-3
D: TRBD1
V: TRBV5-4
size: -
CDR3: CASSSSRTGGVDTQYF
DNA: TGTGCCAGCAGCTCCTCCAGGACAGGGGGCGTAGATACGCAGTATTTT

J: TRBJ2-1
D: -
V: TRBV27
size: -
CDR3: CASSLAGPYNEQFF
DNA: TGTGCCAGCAGTTTAGCGGGGCCGTACAATGAGCAGTTCTTC

J: TRBJ2-5
D: -
V: TRBV9
size: -
CDR3: CASSATVQETQYF
DNA: TGTGCCAGCAGCGCAACAGTACAAGAGACCCAGTACTTC

J: TRBJ2-1
D: -
V: TRBV7-9
size: -
CDR3: CASSLLREQFF
DNA: TGTGCCAGCAGCTTACTCCGTGAGCAGTTCTTC

J: TRBJ2-7
D: -
V: TRBV18
size: few
CDR3: CASSPPQGKSYEQYF
DNA: TGTGCCAGCTCACCACCACAGGGTAAATCCTACGAGCAGTACTTC

J: TRBJ2-7
D: TRBD1
V: TRBV7-3
size: -
CDR3: CASSLQPGTGIYEQYF
DNA: TGTGCCAGCAGCTTACAGCCCGGGACAGGGATCTACGAGCAGTACTTC

J: TRBJ2-7
D: -
V: TRBV28
size: once
CDR3: CAIVSSTGANTYEQYF
DNA: TGTGCCATCGTTTCCTCCACTGGGGCGAATACTTACGAGCAGTACTTC

J: TRBJ2-3
D: TRBD2
V: TRBV7-6
size: -
CDR3: CASSPIRTSGIVDTQYF
DNA: TGTGCCAGCAGCCCGATCCGGACTAGCGGGATCGTAGATACGCAGTATTTT

J: TRBJ1-3
D: TRBD1
V: TRBV5-6
size: -
CDR3: CASSSGQANTIYF
DNA: TGTGCCAGCAGCTCAGGACAGGCAAACACCATATATTTT

J: TRBJ2-7
D: -
V: TRBV9
size: -
CDR3: CASSKGKYESYEQYF
DNA: TGTGCCAGCAGCAAGGGGAAGTACGAATCCTACGAGCAGTACTTC

J: TRBJ1-2
D: TRBD1
V: TRBV27
size: -
CDR3: CASSPRGLSSYTF
DNA: TGTGCCAGCAGTCCGAGGGGGCTCAGTTCCTACACCTTC

J: TRBJ2-3
D: -
V: TRBV28
size: -
CDR3: CASSTRGGSIGTDTQYF
DNA: TGTGCCAGCAGTACCCGCGGAGGGTCTATAGGCACAGATACGCAGTATTTT

J: TRBJ1-6
D: -
V: TRBV7-8
size: -
CDR3: CASSLGRRASSYNSPLHF
DNA: TGTGCCAGCAGCTTAGGACGCAGGGCTAGCTCCTATAATTCACCCCTCCACTTT

J: TRBJ2-7
D: TRBD2
V: TRBV10-2
size: -
CDR3: CASRAPGLADSYEQYF
DNA: TGCGCCAGCAGGGCACCAGGACTAGCGGACTCCTACGAGCAGTACTTC

J: TRBJ2-1
D: TRBD2
V: TRBV5-1
size: -
CDR3: CASSLASGGANEQFF
DNA: TGCGCCAGCAGCTTGGCTAGCGGGGGGGCCAATGAGCAGTTCTTC

J: TRBJ1-5
D: TRBD1
V: TRBV19
size: few
CDR3: CASRRQGAGQPQHF
DNA: TGTGCCAGTAGAAGACAGGGGGCGGGTCAGCCCCAGCATTTT

J: TRBJ2-7
D: TRBD1
V: TRBV27
size: -
CDR3: CASSPSMTGNEQYF
DNA: TGTGCCAGCAGTCCTTCAATGACAGGGAACGAGCAGTACTTC

J: TRBJ1-6
D: -
V: TRBV6-1
size: once
CDR3: CASSDFGVDSPLHF
DNA: TGTGCCAGCAGTGATTTCGGGGTTGATTCACCCCTCCACTTT

J: TRBJ1-6
D: TRBD1
V: TRBV5-4
size: -
CDR3: CASSTDGQGVFSPLHF
DNA: TGTGCCAGCAGCACCGACGGACAGGGGGTTTTTTCACCCCTCCACTTT

J: TRBJ1-2
D: TRBD1
V: TRBV28
size: -
CDR3: CASSGQGYGYTF
DNA: TGTGCCAGCAGCGGACAGGGCTATGGCTACACCTTC

J: TRBJ2-2
D: -
V: TRBV11-3
size: -
CDR3: CASSSNRAANTGELFF
DNA: TGTGCCAGCAGCTCAAACAGGGCCGCGAACACCGGGGAGCTGTTTTTT

J: TRBJ2-2
D: -
V: TRBV28
size: -
CDR3: CASSLRGTGELFF
DNA: TGTGCCAGCAGTTTAAGGGGTACCGGGGAGCTGTTTTTT

J: TRBJ1-2
D: -
V: TRBV30
size: -
CDR3: CAQDIPKGYGYTF
DNA: TGTGCCCAGGACATCCCGAAGGGCTATGGCTACACCTTC

J: TRBJ2-1
D: TRBD2
V: TRBV2
size: -
CDR3: CACQPDLAGGVEQFF
DNA: TGTGCCTGCCAGCCGGATCTAGCGGGAGGGGTTGAGCAGTTCTTC

J: TRBJ2-7
D: -
V: TRBV5-5
size: -
CDR3: CASSPGVRYEQYF
DNA: TGTGCCAGCAGCCCAGGGGTTCGTTACGAGCAGTACTTC

J: TRBJ1-5
D: TRBD1
V: TRBV19
size: few
CDR3: CASSNQGGRGNQPQHF
DNA: TGTGCCAGTAGTAACCAAGGGGGCAGGGGCAATCAGCCCCAGCATTTT

J: TRBJ1-3
D: -
V: TRBV28
size: -
CDR3: CASKGEGGHSGNTIYF
DNA: TGTGCCAGCAAAGGGGAGGGGGGGCACTCTGGAAACACCATATATTTT

J: TRBJ2-7
D: TRBD1
V: TRBV7-9
size: -
CDR3: CASSPDRVYYEQYF
DNA: TGTGCCAGCAGCCCGGACAGGGTTTATTACGAGCAGTACTTC

J: TRBJ1-5
D: TRBD1
V: TRBV6-5
size: -
CDR3: CASSYSTGTDQPQHF
DNA: TGTGCCAGCAGTTACTCGACAGGGACCGATCAGCCCCAGCATTTT

J: TRBJ2-5
D: -
V: TRBV5-4
size: few
CDR3: CASSSGVGTEETQYF
DNA: TGTGCCAGCAGCTCCGGGGTTGGAACTGAAGAGACCCAGTACTTC

J: TRBJ2-2
D: TRBD2
V: TRBV7-3
size: -
CDR3: CASSTTSGTSGTGELFF
DNA: TGTGCCAGCAGCACCACCTCCGGGACTAGCGGCACCGGGGAGCTGTTTTTT

J: TRBJ2-1
D: TRBD2
V: TRBV10-3
size: few
CDR3: CAISESMWRETYNEQFF
DNA: TGTGCCATCAGTGAGTCGATGTGGCGGGAGACCTACAATGAGCAGTTCTTC

J: TRBJ2-1
D: TRBD2
V: TRBV7-6
size: -
CDR3: CASSPTSGASSYNEQFF
DNA: TGTGCCAGCAGCCCCACTAGCGGGGCCAGCTCCTACAATGAGCAGTTCTTC

J: TRBJ2-1
D: -
V: TRBV18
size: -
CDR3: CASSQNHREPQFF
DNA: TGTGCCAGCTCCCAAAACCACCGGGAGCCACAGTTCTTC

J: TRBJ1-2
D: -
V: TRBV7-9
size: -
CDR3: CASSSTLGGHRNYYGYTF
DNA: TGTGCCAGCAGCTCAACCTTAGGGGGACACCGTAACTATTATGGCTACACCTTC

J: TRBJ1-5
D: -
V: TRBV4-1
size: -
CDR3: CASSQGSVWHF
DNA: TGCGCCAGCAGCCAAGGATCGGTTTGGCATTTT

J: TRBJ2-7
D: -
V: TRBV21-1
size: -
CDR3: CASSKGLCQQYF
DNA: -

J: TRBJ1-6
D: -
V: TRBV27
size: -
CDR3: CASRIGDKNLNSPLHF
DNA: TGTGCCAGCCGAATCGGTGACAAGAACCTCAATTCACCCCTCCACTTT

J: TRBJ2-7
D: TRBD1
V: TRBV28
size: -
CDR3: CASSGGTGGYEQYF
DNA: TGTGCCAGCAGTGGCGGGACAGGGGGCTACGAGCAGTACTTC

J: TRBJ1-4
D: -
V: TRBV19
size: once
CDR3: CASSIPRQAGEKLFF
DNA: TGTGCCAGTAGTATTCCGAGACAGGCCGGAGAAAAACTGTTTTTT

J: TRBJ2-7
D: -
V: TRBV28
size: -
CDR3: CASSLYEQYF
DNA: TGTGCCAGCAGCCTCTACGAGCAGTACTTC

J: TRBJ1-5
D: -
V: TRBV19
size: few
CDR3: CASSPGMGNQPQHF
DNA: TGTGCCAGTAGTCCAGGGATGGGCAATCAGCCCCAGCATTTT

J: TRBJ2-1
D: -
V: TRBV5-8
size: -
CDR3: CASSLRGRVLDEQFF
DNA: TGTGCCAGCAGCTTAAGGGGCAGGGTTCTGGATGAGCAGTTCTTC

J: TRBJ2-3
D: -
V: TRBV19
size: -
CDR3: CASSMSPFADTQYF
DNA: TGTGCCAGTAGTATGTCGCCCTTTGCGGATACGCAGTATTTT

J: TRBJ2-3
D: TRBD1
V: TRBV27
size: -
CDR3: CASSFPGTVGRDTQYF
DNA: TGTGCCAGCAGTTTCCCGGGGACAGTTGGGAGAGATACGCAGTATTTT

J: TRBJ2-7
D: TRBD1
V: TRBV5-1
size: -
CDR3: CASSGTGTYEQYF
DNA: TGCGCCAGCAGCGGGACAGGGACCTACGAGCAGTACTTC

J: TRBJ2-3
D: -
V: TRBV7-3
size: -
CDR3: CASSRNLGDTQYF
DNA: TGTGCCAGCAGCCGCAACCTCGGAGATACGCAGTATTTT

J: TRBJ1-5
D: TRBD1
V: TRBV10-3
size: -
CDR3: CATRDRGGNDQPQHF
DNA: TGTGCCACCCGGGACAGGGGGGGGAATGATCAGCCCCAGCATTTT

J: TRBJ2-1
D: TRBD2
V: TRBV7-2
size: -
CDR3: CASSPGGAYNEQFF
DNA: TGTGCCAGCAGCCCGGGGGGAGCCTACAATGAGCAGTTCTTC

J: TRBJ2-7
D: -
V: TRBV7-9
size: few
CDR3: CASSLGTGTYEQYF
DNA: TGTGCCAGCAGCTTAGGCACAGGGACCTACGAGCAGTACTTC

J: TRBJ2-7
D: TRBD2
V: TRBV28
size: -
CDR3: CASSLHSGGAYEQYF
DNA: TGTGCCAGCAGTTTACACAGCGGGGGGGCCTACGAGCAGTACTTC